These 21 T cell receptor beta chains were all obtained from the same sample, sequenced in a study of T cell responses to AZD1222 COVID-19 vaccine. Profiling relied on immunoSEQ multiplex PCR, and the TCRdb table lists in-frame clones only, not all of them. The sample lists 150,000 to 200,000 clones, around 92% occurring once. The sample consisted of peripheral blood, taken on day 0 of AZD1222 vaccination. The receptors were gathered from an adult in good health.

The CDR3 region has the DNA TGTGCCAGCAGCCCCCGGGACAGGGGTCAGCCCCAGCATTTT. Protein: CASSPRDRGQPQHF. The chain carries TRBV5-6 and TRBJ1-5, with 10 bases fitting TRBD1. This CDR3 spans 14 amino acids. The junction had 4 bases not matched to a gene; V was cut back by 4 bases and J by 6 bases. Germline V CDR1 and CDR2: SGHDT, YYEEEE.

The chain links TRBV7-2 to TRBJ2-5; 8 bases are shared with TRBD2. From germline, CDR1 is SGHTA and CDR2 FQGNSA. The CDR3 runs to 14 residues. The ends lost 4 bases at V and 6 bases at J; junction bases unmatched: 7. In nucleotides, the CDR3 is TGTGCCAGCAGCTCGCCGGGACTAGGGAAGACCCAGTACTTC. Translation gives CASSSPGLGKTQYF.

The V call is TRBV3-1 (or the pseudogene TRBV3-2), the J call TRBJ1-2; TRBD1 is a possible D gene (6 bases). V was clipped by 6 bases and J by 8 bases, with 16 bases between them. The CDR3 extends over 13 amino acids. CDR1 and CDR2 from the germline V gene are LGHDT and YNNKEL (reference sequence). CDR3 region: CASRLQGLSGYTF. As DNA, the CDR3 is TGTGCCAGCAGGTTACAGGGACTTAGCGGCTACACCTTC.

The chain links TRBV6-6 to TRBJ1-1; D is uncertain. Germline V gives CDR1 MNHNY, CDR2 SVGAGI (reference sequence). Trimming removed 8 bases at V and 1 base at J, with 5 bases between. CDR3 length equals 11 residues. CDR3 nucleotide sequence: TGTGCCAGCGTCGGGAACACTGAAGCTTTCTTT. It translates to CASVGNTEAFF.

The V call is TRBV6-5, the J call TRBJ1-2; D might be TRBD1 (5 bases). Germline loops: CDR1 MNHEY, CDR2 SVGAGI. This CDR3 has 14 residues. Trimming shortened V by 0 bases and J by 7 bases, and 12 bases separated the two germline ends. The CDR3 nucleotides are TGTGCCAGCAGTTACTCGGAAGGGGCATTTGGCTACACCTTC. Its translation: CASSYSEGAFGYTF.

The chain employs TRBV4-3 and TRBJ2-7; D may correspond to TRBD1 or TRBD2 (5 bases each). CDR1 and CDR2 (germline): LGHNA, YSLEER. Trimming pared 6 bases from V and 3 bases from J, leaving 18 bases between. This CDR3 has 15 residues. This CDR3 reads CASSLLTGTHYEQYF. The DNA for the CDR3 is TGCGCCAGCAGTCTATTGACCGGGACCCACTACGAGCAGTACTTC.

The CDR3 is CASSLASRSYEQYF. In DNA, the CDR3 is TGTGCCAGCAGCTTAGCTAGCAGGTCCTACGAGCAGTACTTC. The chain is built from TRBV7-2 and TRBJ2-7; D not resolved. Germline CDR1 SGHTA, CDR2 FQGNSA. The CDR3 runs to 14 residues. The V gene lost 0 bases and the J gene lost 1 base, with 7 bases spanning the gap.

The rearrangement joins TRBV28 to TRBJ1-1, with no clear D. The CDR3 runs 14 residues. The germline CDR1 and CDR2 sequences are MDHEN and SYDVKM. Trimming removed 7 bases from V and 5 bases from J, with 17 bases in between. The CDR3 loop reads CASNVGVGITEAFF. CDR3 in DNA: TGTGCCAGCAATGTCGGGGTTGGTATTACTGAAGCTTTCTTT. Full variable domain (missing parts from reference TRBV28 and TRBJ1-1): DVKVTQSSRYLVKRTGEKVFLECVQDMDHENMFWYRQDPGLGLRLIYFSYDVKMKEKGDIPEGYSVSREKKERFSLILESASTNQTSMYLCASNVGVGITEAFFGQGTRLTVV.

This rearrangement joins TRBV19 to TRBJ2-4; 12 nucleotides match TRBD2. Looked up from germline, CDR1 is LNHDA and CDR2 is SQIVND (reference sequence). This CDR3 is 14 amino acids long. V trimming: 6 bases; J trimming: 8 bases; junction bases outside the gene matches: 5. The chain's CDR3 is CASRMTSGSYIQYF. CDR3 nucleotides: TGTGCCAGTAGAATGACTAGCGGGAGTTACATTCAGTACTTC.

The chain couples TRBV10-3 to TRBJ2-1, with TRBD2 matching over 11 bases. J lost 8 bases, V lost 6 bases, and 9 bases had no gene match. The CDR3 covers 15 residues. Germline V gene lookup returns CDR1 ENHRY and CDR2 SYGVKD. This chain's CDR3 is CAIREIAGGRDEQFF. In nucleotides, the CDR3 is TGTGCCATCAGGGAAATAGCGGGAGGGCGCGATGAGCAGTTCTTC.

V gene TRBV21-1 combines with J gene TRBJ1-2; the table's D gene call, TRBD1, was not cross checked with the DNA. TRBV21-1 is classified as a pseudogene. This CDR3 contains 15 residues. The CDR3: CASSHRDRGIYGYTF. Written as DNA, the CDR3 is TGTGCCAGCAGCCACCGGGACAGGGGAATCTATGGCTACACCTTC.

The V and J genes are TRBV6-5 and TRBJ2-7; 9 bases align to TRBD1. This CDR3 spans 14 amino acids. Trimming removed 6 bases from V and 3 bases from J; junction bases left unmatched: 6. Germline values: CDR1 MNHEY, CDR2 SVGAGI. The CDR3 region is CASRRRTGDYEQYF. DNA of the CDR3: TGTGCCAGCAGAAGAAGGACAGGGGACTACGAGCAGTACTTC.

This clone showed up just once. The V and J genes are TRBV9 and TRBJ2-3, with D maybe TRBD1 (6 bases). V was pared by 0 bases and J by 1 base, with 9 bases between. The CDR3 covers 15 residues. Germline V lookup: CDR1 SGDLS, CDR2 YYNGEE. CDR3 residues: CASSVAPGGTDTQYF. CDR3 sequence (DNA): TGTGCCAGCAGCGTAGCCCCAGGGGGCACAGATACGCAGTATTTT.

V gene TRBV5-1 combines with J gene TRBJ2-5; 7 bases are shared with TRBD1. Trimming removed 2 bases from V and 4 bases from J; junction bases left unmatched: 11. The CDR3 has 16 residues. Germline CDR1 and CDR2: SGHRS and YFSETQ. CDR3 coding DNA: TGCGCCAGCAGCTTAGGGGCAGGGGGTTCGGGAGAGACCCAGTACTTC. It specifies CASSLGAGGSGETQYF.

CDR3 residues: CASSGRGGSYNEQFF. CDR3 DNA sequence: TGTGCCAGCAGCGGTCGGGGTGGCTCCTACAATGAGCAGTTCTTC. V is TRBV7-6 and J is TRBJ2-1; a possible D gene is TRBD2 (5 bases). Germline CDR1 is SGHVS and CDR2 is FNYEAQ. This CDR3 is 15 amino acids long. V lost 5 bases and J 0 bases, leaving 11 bases between the germline ends.

This sequence joins TRBV30 and TRBJ1-1; 9 bases are a match to TRBD1. Per germline, CDR1 GTSNPN and CDR2 SVGIG (reference sequence). The trim removed 0 bases at V and 2 bases at J, leaving 7 bases unmatched. The CDR3 spans 16 residues. The CDR3 nucleotides read TGTGCCTGGAGTGTACGAGTGACAGGGGGAAACACTGAAGCTTTCTTT. Protein sequence: CAWSVRVTGGNTEAFF.

Turning to this clone: A read error may produce the germline difference seen at one junction end. The chain joins TRBV5-1 to TRBJ2-7; 7 bases are a match to TRBD1. The CDR3 extends over 13 amino acids. Germline V gene data show CDR1 as SGHRS and CDR2 as YFSETQ. This chain's CDR3 is CASPPGTALGKHF. The DNA of the CDR3 is TGCGCCAGCCCTCCGGGGACAGCTCTAGGTAAGCACTTC.

This chain uses TRBV28 with TRBJ2-7; TRBD2 matches 8 bases. The trim removed 7 bases at V and 3 bases at J, leaving 11 bases unmatched. The germline gives CDR1 MDHEN, CDR2 SYDVKM. The CDR3 has 15 residues. Written as DNA, the CDR3 is TGTGCCAGCACCAACTCGGGGGGGGTCTACTACGAGCAGTACTTC. Its translation: CASTNSGGVYYEQYF. The variable domain in full, completed from reference TRBV28 and TRBJ2-7, reads DVKVTQSSRYLVKRTGEKVFLECVQDMDHENMFWYRQDPGLGLRLIYFSYDVKMKEKGDIPEGYSVSREKKERFSLILESASTNQTSMYLCASTNSGGVYYEQYFGPGTRLTVT.

V and J are TRBV9 and TRBJ2-7; 12 positions match TRBD2. Germline assignment: CDR1 SGDLS and CDR2 YYNGEE. This CDR3 spans 17 amino acids. V dropped 0 bases and J dropped 3; count of bases not matched to a gene: 7. This CDR3 reads CASSVASSGRGNYEQYF. In nucleotides, the CDR3 is TGTGCCAGCAGCGTAGCCTCTAGCGGGAGGGGGAACTACGAGCAGTACTTC.

The rearrangement links TRBV25-1 to TRBJ2-5; the D call may be TRBD1 or TRBD2 (5 bases each). Germline values: CDR1 MGHDK, CDR2 SYGVNS. CDR3 length: 16 amino acids. Deletions cut 7 bases from V and 1 base from J, with 19 bases between. This chain's CDR3 is CASIPKGSTGQETQYF. In DNA form, the CDR3 reads TGTGCCAGCATCCCGAAAGGGAGTACAGGCCAAGAGACCCAGTACTTC. The complete variable domain, with remaining parts taken from reference TRBV25-1 and TRBJ2-5, reads EADIYQTPRYLVIGTGKKITLECSQTMGHDKMYWYQQDPGMELHLIHYSYGVNSTEKGDLSSESTVSRIRTEHFPLTLESARPSHTSQYLCASIPKGSTGQETQYFGPGTRLLVL.

V is TRBV7-2 and J is TRBJ2-7; D is ambiguous. The V end was cut by 3 bases, the J end by 3 bases, with 6 bases between. Germline CDR1 reads SGHTA; CDR2 reads FQGNSA. CDR3 length equals 12 residues. The CDR3 reads CASSFAIYEQYF. The CDR3 nucleotides are TGTGCCAGCAGCTTCGCAATCTACGAGCAGTACTTC.